What follows are 3 T cell receptor beta chains derived from one specimen sequenced in a study of OX40 agonist ivuxolimab in advanced cancers. Produced via immunoSEQ multiplex PCR; TCRdb's table is partial and in-frame only. The repertoire holds 53,000 or so clones, about 93% seen once, with 15% to 20% in the top ten. Source: CD4+ or CD8+ T cells sorted from blood, taken in a trial of the OX40 agonist ivuxolimab. These TCRs come from an adult with an advanced solid tumor such as melanoma, head and neck, liver or kidney cancer.

The CDR3 loop is CASSLLGQGIPGTGELFF. The CDR3 DNA reads as TGTGCCAGCAGCTTACTGGGACAGGGTATACCGGGGACCGGGGAGCTGTTTTTT. The rearrangement joins TRBV7-6 to TRBJ2-2, with 9 bases aligning to TRBD1. This CDR3 is built from 18 residues. CDR1 and CDR2 from the germline V gene are SGHVS and FNYEAQ. V lost 2 bases to trimming and J lost 5 bases; unmatched junction nucleotides: 12.

The chain carries TRBV7-2 and TRBJ1-2; D is possibly TRBD1 (5 bases). Trimming stripped 4 bases from V and 4 bases from J, with 13 bases between. The CDR3 runs 14 residues. Germline CDR1 SGHTA, CDR2 FQGNSA. Here the CDR3 DNA reads TGTGCCAGCAGCTACAGGAGCTTGGGCTATGGCTACACCTTC. Amino acids: CASSYRSLGYGYTF.

The chain is built from TRBV7-6 and TRBJ1-4; D is perhaps TRBD1 (5 bases). Per the germline V gene, CDR1 is SGHVS and CDR2 is FNYEAQ. V was trimmed by 1 base and J by 5 bases, leaving 11 bases between them. This CDR3 comprises 15 residues. The CDR3, as DNA: TGTGCCAGCAGCTTAGAGTTCGGGGGAAATGAAAAACTGTTTTTT. Protein product: CASSLEFGGNEKLFF.